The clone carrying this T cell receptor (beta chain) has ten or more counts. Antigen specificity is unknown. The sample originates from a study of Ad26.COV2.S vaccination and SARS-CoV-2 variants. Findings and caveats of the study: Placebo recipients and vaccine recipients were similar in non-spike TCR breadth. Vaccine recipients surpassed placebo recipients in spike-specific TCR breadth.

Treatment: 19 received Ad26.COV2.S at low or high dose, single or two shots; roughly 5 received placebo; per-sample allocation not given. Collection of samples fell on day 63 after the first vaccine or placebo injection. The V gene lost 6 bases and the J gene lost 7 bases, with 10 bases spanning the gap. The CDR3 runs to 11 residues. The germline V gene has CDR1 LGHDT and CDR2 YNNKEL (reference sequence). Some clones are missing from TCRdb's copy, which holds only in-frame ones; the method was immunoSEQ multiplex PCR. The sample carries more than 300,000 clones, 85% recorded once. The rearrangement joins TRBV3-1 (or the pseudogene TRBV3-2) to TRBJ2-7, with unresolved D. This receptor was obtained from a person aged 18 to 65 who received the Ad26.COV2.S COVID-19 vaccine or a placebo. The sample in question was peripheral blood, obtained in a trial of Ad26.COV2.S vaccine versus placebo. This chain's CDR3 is CASSHKGEQYF. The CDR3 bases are TGTGCCAGCAGTCATAAAGGTGAGCAGTACTTC.